This paragraph covers one T cell receptor beta chain sequence. V shed 1 base and J shed 3 bases, with 13 bases lying between them. The CDR3 sequence is 15 residues long. CDR1 is SGHNT, CDR2 YYREEE, per germline (reference sequence). The entry originates in a study of blood T cell repertoires in COVID-19. Study information: Spain, Italy and the United States supplied samples that represented acute and convalescent COVID-19. PBMCs, B-cell-depleted T cells, or T cells provided the cDNA or gDNA that made up the material.

How the authors handled the data: Reference gene primer amplification in the assay estimated nucleated cell counts. Profiling relied on immunoSEQ multiplex PCR, and the TCRdb table lists in-frame clones only, not all of them. Clonal size and the V and J genes are those of that table, whereas D and trimming came from the DNA. The repertoire has 50,000 to 85,000 clones, less than 85% of them found once; the top ten carry 6.6%. The V call is TRBV5-4, the J call TRBJ1-1; perhaps TRBD1 as D (6 bases). The source is a man aged 55 to 70 with acute or convalescent COVID-19. Sequencing was done on a sample of peripheral blood. The CDR3 here is CASSLTNRVDTEAFF. CDR3 nucleotides: TGTGCCAGCAGCTTGACGAACAGGGTGGACACTGAAGCTTTCTTT.